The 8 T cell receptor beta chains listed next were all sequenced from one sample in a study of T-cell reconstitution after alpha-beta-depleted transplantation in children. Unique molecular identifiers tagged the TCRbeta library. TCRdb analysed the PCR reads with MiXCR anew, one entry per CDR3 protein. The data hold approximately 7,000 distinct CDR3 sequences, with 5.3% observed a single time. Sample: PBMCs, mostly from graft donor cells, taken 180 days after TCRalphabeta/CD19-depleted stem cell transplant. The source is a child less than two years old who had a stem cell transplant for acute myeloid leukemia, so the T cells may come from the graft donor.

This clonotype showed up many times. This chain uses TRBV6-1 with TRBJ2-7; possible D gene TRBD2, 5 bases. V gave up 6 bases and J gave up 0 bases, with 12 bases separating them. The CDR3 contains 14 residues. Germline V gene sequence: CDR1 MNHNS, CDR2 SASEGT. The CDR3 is CASRGSLSSYEQYF. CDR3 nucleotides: TGTGCCAGCAGGGGGAGCCTTAGCTCCTACGAGCAGTACTTC.

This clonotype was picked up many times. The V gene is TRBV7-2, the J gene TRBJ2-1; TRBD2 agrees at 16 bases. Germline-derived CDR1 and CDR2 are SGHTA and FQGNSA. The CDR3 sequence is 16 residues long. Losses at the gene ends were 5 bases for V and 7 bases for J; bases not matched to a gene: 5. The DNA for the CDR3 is TGTGCCAGCAGCCCGGGACTAGCGGGAGGGCCGAATGAGCAGTTCTTC. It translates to CASSPGLAGGPNEQFF.

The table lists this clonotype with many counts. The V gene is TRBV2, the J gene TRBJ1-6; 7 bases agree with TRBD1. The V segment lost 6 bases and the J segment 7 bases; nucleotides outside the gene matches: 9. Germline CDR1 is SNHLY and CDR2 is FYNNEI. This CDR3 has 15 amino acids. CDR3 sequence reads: CASRERDSRNSPLHF. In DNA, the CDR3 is TGTGCCAGCAGGGAACGGGACAGTAGGAATTCACCCCTCCACTTT.

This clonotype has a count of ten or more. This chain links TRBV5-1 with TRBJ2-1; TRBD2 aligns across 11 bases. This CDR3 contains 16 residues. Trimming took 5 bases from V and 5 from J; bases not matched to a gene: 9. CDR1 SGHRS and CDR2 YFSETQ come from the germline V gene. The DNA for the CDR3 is TGCGCCAGCAGTAGCGGGAGGGGATCCCCGAACAATGAGCAGTTCTTC. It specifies CASSSGRGSPNNEQFF. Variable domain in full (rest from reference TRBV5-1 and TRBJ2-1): KAGVTQTPRYLIKTRGQQVTLSCSPISGHRSVSWYQQTPGQGLQFLFEYFSETQRNKGNFPGRFSGRQFSNSRSEMNVSTLELGDSALYLCASSSGRGSPNNEQFFGPGTRLTVL.

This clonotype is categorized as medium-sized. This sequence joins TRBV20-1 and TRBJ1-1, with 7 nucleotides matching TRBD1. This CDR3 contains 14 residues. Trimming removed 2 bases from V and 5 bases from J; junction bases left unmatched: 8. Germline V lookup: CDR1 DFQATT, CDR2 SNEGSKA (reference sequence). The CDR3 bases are TGCAGTGCTAGAAAGGAATCAGGGGGAACTGAAGCTTTCTTT. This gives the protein CSARKESGGTEAFF.

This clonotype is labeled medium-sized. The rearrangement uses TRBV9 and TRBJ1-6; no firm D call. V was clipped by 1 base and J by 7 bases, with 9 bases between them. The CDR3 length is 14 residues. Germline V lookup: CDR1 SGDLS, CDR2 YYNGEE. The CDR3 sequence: CASSVSGTNSPLHF. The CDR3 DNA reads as TGTGCCAGCAGCGTATCGGGAACGAATTCACCCCTCCACTTT.

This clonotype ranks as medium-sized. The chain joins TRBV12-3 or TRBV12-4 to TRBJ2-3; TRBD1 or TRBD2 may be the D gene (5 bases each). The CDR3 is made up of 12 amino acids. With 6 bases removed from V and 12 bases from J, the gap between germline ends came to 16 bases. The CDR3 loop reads CASRDGTAVQYF. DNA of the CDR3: TGTGCCAGCAGGGACGGGACGGCCGTTCAGTATTTT.

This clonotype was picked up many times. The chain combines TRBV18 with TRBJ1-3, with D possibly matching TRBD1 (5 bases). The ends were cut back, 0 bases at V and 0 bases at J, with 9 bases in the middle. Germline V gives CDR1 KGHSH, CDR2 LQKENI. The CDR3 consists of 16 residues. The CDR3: CASSPPGTYSGNTIYF. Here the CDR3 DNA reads TGTGCCAGCTCACCACCGGGGACCTACTCTGGAAACACCATATATTTT.